Presented here are 26 T cell receptor beta chains from one specimen sequenced in a study of blood T cell repertoires in COVID-19. TCRdb's table, derived via immunoSEQ multiplex PCR, lists solely in-frame clones and lacks some. This sample has 310,000 or so clones; about four fifths occur once, and the top ten carry approximately 1.3%. Sample: peripheral blood. Source of these receptors: a woman aged 45-59 years with acute or convalescent COVID-19.

The chain couples TRBV20-1 to TRBJ2-7, with D unresolved. Per germline, CDR1 DFQATT and CDR2 SNEGSKA (reference sequence). Trimming left V 6 bases short and J 4 bases short, with 7 bases between. This CDR3 has 10 residues. CDR3 nucleotides: TGCAGTGCGGGCGAATACGAGCAGTACTTC. Amino acid sequence: CSAGEYEQYF.

The genes are TRBV6-5 and TRBJ2-7; TRBD1 aligns across 7 bases. Unmatched junction bases numbered 6, after V lost 7 bases and J lost 3 bases. From germline, CDR1 is MNHEY and CDR2 SVGAGI. There are 13 residues in the CDR3. As DNA, the CDR3 is TGTGCCAGCAAGAGGACAGGTAACTACGAGCAGTACGTC. The encoded protein is CASKRTGNYEQYV.

The gene calls are TRBV6-5 and TRBJ2-7; 7 bases agree with TRBD1. Losses at the gene ends were 6 bases for V and 3 bases for J; bases not matched to a gene: 5. Germline V gene sequence: CDR1 MNHEY, CDR2 SVGAGI. The CDR3 spans 13 residues. CDR3 residues: CASRTGTVYEQYV. As DNA, the CDR3 is TGTGCCAGCAGGACGGGGACAGTCTACGAGCAGTACGTC.

The rearrangement uses TRBV3-1 (or the pseudogene TRBV3-2) and TRBJ2-2, with D possibly TRBD1 on 5 matching bases. V dropped 1 base and J dropped 0 bases, with 6 bases sitting between them. This CDR3 contains 15 residues. CDR1 LGHDT and CDR2 YNNKEL come from the germline V gene (reference sequence). The CDR3 nucleotides read TGTGCCAGCAGCCAAGCAGGGTCGAACACCGGGGAGCTGTTTTTT. It encodes CASSQAGSNTGELFF.

This clone was seen once. The rearrangement links TRBV7-6 to TRBJ1-1; weak D call: TRBD1 (6 bases). The CDR3 has 14 residues. Trimming removed 2 bases from V and 7 bases from J, with 14 bases in between. CDR1 and CDR2 from the germline V gene are SGHVS and FNYEAQ. As DNA, the CDR3 is TGTGCCAGCAGCTTATTGGGACAACCTTTTGAAGCTTTCTTT. Protein sequence: CASSLLGQPFEAFF.

CDR3 sequence reads: CASSLSGVQATNEKLFF. The CDR3 nucleotides read TGTGCCAGCAGTTTATCAGGGGTTCAGGCAACTAATGAAAAACTGTTTTTT. The V gene is TRBV28, the J gene TRBJ1-4; a possible D gene is TRBD1 (6 bases). CDR1 and CDR2 from the germline V gene are MDHEN and SYDVKM. The CDR3 sequence is 17 residues long. Trimming took 1 base from V and 0 from J, leaving 12 bases between them.

The chain employs TRBV7-8 and TRBJ2-5; the match to TRBD1 covers 11 bases. The germline gives CDR1 SGHVS, CDR2 FQNEAQ. CDR3 length equals 16 residues. V lost 4 bases to trimming and J lost 4 bases; unmatched junction nucleotides: 8. This chain's CDR3 is CASSWGRTGGAETQYF. CDR3 DNA: TGTGCCAGCAGCTGGGGTCGGACAGGGGGCGCAGAGACCCAGTACTTC.

The V and J genes are TRBV6-2 or TRBV6-3 and TRBJ2-3; TRBD2 matches at 9 bases. The ends lost 5 bases at V and 0 bases at J; junction bases unmatched: 6. Per the germline V gene, CDR1 is MNHEY and CDR2 is SVGEGT. This CDR3 has 16 amino acids. The CDR3 sequence is CASSPMTSGSTDTQYF. As DNA, the CDR3 is TGTGCCAGCAGTCCCATGACTAGCGGTAGCACAGATACGCAGTATTTT.

The gene calls are TRBV9 and TRBJ2-2; 10 bases line up with TRBD2. The CDR3 sequence is 16 residues long. Germline-derived CDR1 and CDR2 are SGDLS and YYNGEE. J gave up 5 bases and V 5 bases, and 9 bases lay outside the gene matches. Written as DNA, the CDR3 is TGTGCCAGCAGGGGAATAGCGGGAGGTAGGACCGGGGAGCTGTTTTTT. This gives the protein CASRGIAGGRTGELFF.

This rearrangement joins TRBV3-1 (or the pseudogene TRBV3-2) to TRBJ2-3; 11 bases line up with TRBD2. The V gene's germline CDR1 is LGHDT and CDR2 YNNKEL (reference sequence). The CDR3 has 15 amino acids. Unmatched junction bases numbered 5, after V lost 1 base and J lost 8 bases. CDR3 protein: CASSQGLAGWGTQYF. The CDR3 bases are TGTGCCAGCAGCCAAGGACTAGCGGGGTGGGGTACGCAGTATTTT.

This chain links TRBV30 with TRBJ2-3; 7 positions agree with TRBD2. Germline CDR1 and CDR2: GTSNPN and SVGIG (reference sequence). V was clipped by 5 bases and J by 4 bases; unmatched bases: 9. The CDR3 length is 14 residues. The CDR3 protein is CAWRRAAGADTQYF. DNA of the CDR3: TGTGCCTGGCGGAGGGCGGCGGGGGCAGATACGCAGTATTTT.

In DNA, the CDR3 is TGTGCCAGCTCCCGCGACGGACAGACGTACCAAGAGACCCAGTACTTC. This encodes CASSRDGQTYQETQYF. This chain uses TRBV9 with TRBJ2-5; tentative D call: TRBD1 (6 bases). CDR1 is SGDLS and CDR2 is YYNGEE in the germline V gene. The V and J ends lost 7 bases and 0 bases respectively, with 19 bases between them. The CDR3 loop spans 16 amino acids. Combining the CDR3 with reference TRBV9 and TRBJ2-5 gives the whole variable domain DSGVTQTPKHLITATGQRVTLRCSPRSGDLSVYWYQQSLDQGLQFLIQYYNGEERAKGNILERFSAQQFPDLHSELNLSSLELGDSALYFCASSRDGQTYQETQYFGPGTRLLVL.

Details on this clone: Other nucleotide sequences from this sample produce the same CDR3. The chain has TRBV19 and TRBJ1-2; D is perhaps TRBD1 (5 bases). CDR1 is LNHDA, CDR2 SQIVND, per germline (reference sequence). The CDR3 runs to 12 residues. V was trimmed by 5 bases and J by 4 bases, leaving 8 bases between them. CDR3 sequence (DNA): TGTGCCAGTAGTTTAACAGGCTATGGCTACACCTTC. Translation gives CASSLTGYGYTF.

This clone was counted between two and nine times. The chain carries TRBV9 and TRBJ1-4; D is uncertain. V shed 0 bases and J shed 8 bases, with 11 bases lying between them. Germline assignment: CDR1 SGDLS and CDR2 YYNGEE. The CDR3 sequence is 14 residues long. The CDR3 protein is CASSVGVGGEKLFF. The CDR3, as DNA: TGTGCCAGCAGCGTAGGGGTGGGAGGAGAAAAACTGTTTTTT.

The chain carries TRBV10-1 and TRBJ1-1, with 12 bases fitting TRBD1. CDR3 size: 15 residues. The germline gives CDR1 WNHNN, CDR2 SYGVQD (reference sequence). Trimming at V came to 7 bases and at J to 4 bases, leaving 7 bases not matched to a gene. The CDR3 here is CASTRDRGQVTEAFF. In nucleotides, the CDR3 is TGCGCCAGCACACGGGACAGGGGGCAAGTCACTGAAGCTTTCTTT.

The CDR3 region is CASRRTGANNEQFF. DNA for the CDR3: TGTGCCAGCAGGAGGACAGGGGCCAACAATGAGCAGTTCTTC. V usage is TRBV2 and J usage is TRBJ2-1; 9 bases line up with TRBD1. There are 14 residues in the CDR3. Unmatched junction bases numbered 5, after V lost 6 bases and J lost 5 bases. Per the germline V gene, CDR1 is SNHLY and CDR2 is FYNNEI.

The chain carries TRBV7-8 and TRBJ2-1; possibly TRBD2 for D (5 bases). The length of the CDR3 is 13 residues. The V gene lost 5 bases and the J gene lost 7 bases, with 12 bases spanning the gap. The germline CDR1 and CDR2 sequences are SGHVS and FQNEAQ. CDR3 sequence reads: CASSRKAENEQFF. The CDR3 DNA is TGTGCCAGCAGCCGAAAAGCGGAGAATGAGCAGTTCTTC.

In regard to this clone: A junction end diverges from the germline sequence, so it may reflect a read error. The rearrangement uses TRBV5-4 and TRBJ1-2; D uncertain. CDR1 is SGHNT, CDR2 YYREEE, per germline (reference sequence). The CDR3 contains 12 residues. CDR3 nucleotides: TGTGCCAGCAGCCCTCCTCAGGCGCCCTTAAGCTTC. Residues: CASSPPQAPLSF.

The chain couples TRBV7-2 to TRBJ2-1; D ambiguous. The CDR3 sequence is 13 residues long. V shed 0 bases and J shed 7 bases, with 7 bases lying between them. CDR1 and CDR2 (germline): SGHTA, FQGNSA. The CDR3 DNA follows: TGTGCCAGCAGCTTAGCGCAGTGGAATGAGCAGTTCTTC. Translation gives CASSLAQWNEQFF. Variable domain in full (rest from reference TRBV7-2 and TRBJ2-1): GAGVSQSPSNKVTEKGKDVELRCDPISGHTALYWYRQSLGQGLEFLIYFQGNSAPDKSGLPSDRFSAERTGGSVSTLTIQRTQQEDSAVYLCASSLAQWNEQFFGPGTRLTVL.

This clone was found a few times. This sequence joins TRBV5-4 and TRBJ2-5; TRBD1 agrees at 7 bases. The CDR3 runs to 12 residues. Germline CDR1 is SGHNT and CDR2 is YYREEE (reference sequence). J lost 5 bases, V lost 4 bases, and 2 bases had no gene match. The DNA for the CDR3 is TGTGCCAGCAGCCCGGACAGGGAGACCCAGTACTTC. Translation gives CASSPDRETQYF.

The chain carries TRBV25-1 and TRBJ1-2, with D possibly being TRBD1 (5 bases). Trimming removed 6 bases at V and 2 bases at J, with 10 bases between. The length of the CDR3 is 13 residues. Germline CDR1 MGHDK, CDR2 SYGVNS. The CDR3 coding sequence is TGTGCCAGCAGCCTGGACAAGAACTATGGCTACACCTTC. Protein product: CASSLDKNYGYTF.

The gene calls are TRBV5-1 and TRBJ2-3; 7 positions match TRBD1. V lost 0 bases to trimming and J lost 4 bases; unmatched junction nucleotides: 8. Per germline, CDR1 SGHRS and CDR2 YFSETQ. The CDR3 runs 16 residues. The CDR3 sequence is CASSLDPGRGSDTQYF. The CDR3 DNA follows: TGCGCCAGCAGCTTGGACCCGGGCAGGGGGTCAGATACGCAGTATTTT.

This clone appeared a few times. V gene TRBV7-9 combines with J gene TRBJ2-6, with 8 bases lining up with TRBD1. The germline V gene encodes CDR1 SEHNR and CDR2 FQNEAQ (reference sequence). The ends lost 5 bases at V and 4 bases at J; junction bases unmatched: 7. This CDR3 is built from 16 residues. CDR3 nucleotide sequence: TGTGCCAGCAGCCCGGGACAGGTGGACGGGGCCAACGTCCTGACTTTC. Translated, it gives CASSPGQVDGANVLTF.

The chain uses TRBV30 and TRBJ1-6, with TRBD1 identical over 7 bases. The CDR3 length is 14 residues. CDR1 GTSNPN and CDR2 SVGIG come from the germline V gene (reference sequence). The V gene end was trimmed by 6 bases and the J gene end by 5 bases; junction bases not matched to a gene: 7. CDR3 bases: TGTGCCTGCCCTAGGACAGGACATAATTCACCCCTCCACTTT. Translated, it gives CACPRTGHNSPLHF.

The rearrangement links TRBV5-1 to TRBJ1-5, with a weak D call TRBD1 (5 bases). Germline loops: CDR1 SGHRS, CDR2 YFSETQ. Trimming removed 0 bases from V and 6 bases from J, with 10 bases in between. CDR3 size: 14 residues. CDR3 coding DNA: TGCGCCAGCAGCTTGGGCGGGGCCCCTCAGCCCCAGCATTTT. This encodes CASSLGGAPQPQHF.

V and J are TRBV5-1 and TRBJ1-1; tentatively, D is TRBD1 (6 bases). The V end was cut by 0 bases, the J end by 7 bases, with 10 bases between. Per germline, CDR1 SGHRS and CDR2 YFSETQ. There are 13 residues in the CDR3. In nucleotides, the CDR3 is TGCGCCAGCAGCTTGGACAGGGTGAATGAAGCTTTCTTT. This translates into CASSLDRVNEAFF.